This entry concerns a single T cell receptor beta chain. J gave up 7 bases and V 2 bases, and 11 bases lay outside the gene matches. Germline CDR1 is MNHEY and CDR2 is SMNVEV (reference sequence). This CDR3 has 17 residues. Per the authors' pipeline: Amplifying reference gene primers gave estimates of nucleated cell counts. Method: immunoSEQ multiplex PCR; TCRdb's copy keeps in-frame clones and lacks some. That table furnishes V, J and clone size, whereas the DNA furnished D and trimming. Altogether 200,000 to 250,000 clones are present, 86% being singletons, with the ten largest covering about 2.2%. The entry originates in a study of blood T cell repertoires in COVID-19. The overall study: COVID-19 samples collected from the United States, Italy and Spain covered acute and convalescent phases. The cDNA or gDNA used as material had been derived from T cells, B-cell-depleted T cells, or PBMCs.

V is TRBV27 and J is TRBJ1-4; 9 bases map to TRBD1. The sequence was obtained from a man between 25 and 39 years old who had recovered from COVID-19. The sequenced material came from peripheral blood. CDR3 DNA sequence: TGTGCCAGCAGTTTAGCCCGCCAGGGACAGGGACCTGAAAAACTGTTTTTT. Protein product: CASSLARQGQGPEKLFF. The full variable domain, rest sourced from reference TRBV27 and TRBJ1-4, is EAQVTQNPRYLITVTGKKLTVTCSQNMNHEYMSWYRQDPGLGLRQIYYSMNVEVTDKGDVPEGYKVSRKEKRNFPLILESPSPNQTSLYFCASSLARQGQGPEKLFFGSGTQLSVL.